One sample yielded the 18 T cell receptor beta chains listed below, sequenced in a study of T-cell memory formation after mild COVID-19. Each CDR3 protein gets one entry after TCRdb re-called the 5' RACE reads with MiXCR. This sample has 350,000 to 500,000 distinct CDR3 sequences, with roughly a quarter found just once. Specimen: PBMCs or a T cell subset sorted from them (not recorded which). These receptors originate from an adult woman who had mild COVID-19 (a few samples of this study predate the infection). Cell type and time point are not known.

The genes are TRBV4-1 and TRBJ1-2; 8 nucleotides line up with TRBD1. V shed 1 base and J 4 bases; nucleotides not matched to a gene: 2. The CDR3 is made up of 14 amino acids. Germline-derived CDR1 and CDR2 are MGHRA and YSYEKL. In nucleotides, the CDR3 is TGCGCCAGCAGCCAAGGGACAGGGCTCTATGGCTACACCTTC. This translates into CASSQGTGLYGYTF.

This clonotype was detected a few times. The J gene is TRBJ2-2, the V gene TRBV6-2 or TRBV6-3, with TRBD1 matching over 9 bases. V was clipped by 6 bases and J by 3 bases; unmatched bases: 5. Germline V gene lookup returns CDR1 MNHEY and CDR2 SVGEGT. The CDR3 runs to 15 residues. CDR3 residues: CASSRQGGHTGELFF. The CDR3, as DNA: TGTGCCAGCAGCCGACAGGGGGGCCACACCGGGGAGCTGTTTTTT.

The chain employs TRBV6-5 and TRBJ2-7, with D possibly TRBD2 on 6 matching bases. The V end lost 8 bases, the J end lost 1 base, and 9 bases lay between the germline ends. Looked up from germline, CDR1 is MNHEY and CDR2 is SVGAGI. The CDR3 length is 12 residues. The CDR3 region has the DNA TGTGCCAGCGGGAGGCTGTCCTACGAGCAGTACTTC. Its translation is CASGRLSYEQYF.

The sample holds a few counts of this clonotype. The chain carries TRBV20-1 and TRBJ2-5; D not certain. V was clipped by 6 bases and J by 5 bases, with 16 bases between them. This CDR3 spans 13 amino acids. Germline V gene data show CDR1 as DFQATT and CDR2 as SNEGSKA (reference sequence). The CDR3 nucleotides are TGCAGTGCGACTGTGGGTCCCCGGGAGACCCAGTACTTC. As protein: CSATVGPRETQYF.

A few counts support this clonotype. The rearrangement links TRBV11-3 to TRBJ2-7; 7 nucleotides agree with TRBD1. This CDR3 is 15 amino acids long. Per germline, CDR1 SGHNT and CDR2 YENEEA. The junction had 8 bases not matched to a gene; V was cut back by 5 bases and J by 1 base. CDR3 sequence reads: CASSRRTGTSYEQYF. The DNA of the CDR3 is TGTGCCAGCAGCCGTAGGACAGGCACATCCTACGAGCAGTACTTC.

This clonotype was seen only a few times. The rearrangement uses TRBV20-1 and TRBJ2-3; 14 bases are shared with TRBD2. Per the germline V gene, CDR1 is DFQATT and CDR2 is SNEGSKA (reference sequence). The V and J ends lost 3 bases and 2 bases, in that order; junction bases with no gene match: 10. This CDR3 has 18 amino acids. As DNA, the CDR3 is TGCAGTGCTAGTCCGACTAGCGGGGGGGGTTCGTCCACAGATACGCAGTATTTT. Protein sequence: CSASPTSGGGSSTDTQYF.

The chain recombines TRBV5-1 with TRBJ2-7; 7 positions agree with TRBD1. CDR1 and CDR2 from the germline V gene are SGHRS and YFSETQ. This CDR3 comprises 13 residues. J gave up 5 bases and V 4 bases, and 6 bases lay outside the gene matches. DNA for the CDR3: TGCGCCAGCAGCGAAAACAGGGGCAACGAGCAGTACTTC. The encoded protein is CASSENRGNEQYF.

The chain carries TRBV7-9 and TRBJ2-5; 7 nucleotides agree with TRBD1. With V trimmed by 4 bases and J by 2 bases, 7 bases remained unmatched. CDR1 is SEHNR and CDR2 is FQNEAQ in the germline V gene (reference sequence). The CDR3 length is 15 residues. The CDR3 spells CASSSWDSPQETQYF. The CDR3 DNA follows: TGTGCCAGCAGCTCGTGGGACAGCCCACAAGAGACCCAGTACTTC.

This clonotype appeared a few times. This chain connects TRBV20-1 to TRBJ2-1, with D possibly being TRBD2 (5 bases). Trimming took 2 bases from V and 6 from J, leaving 17 bases between them. This CDR3 region has 15 residues. CDR1 and CDR2 from the germline V gene are DFQATT and SNEGSKA (reference sequence). CDR3 region: CSARSPASRINEQFF. CDR3 in DNA: TGCAGTGCTAGAAGTCCTGCTAGCAGAATCAATGAGCAGTTCTTC.

Regarding this clonotype: A junction boundary mismatches the germline segment, possibly from a read error. The chain links TRBV2 to TRBJ2-3; 8 nucleotides align to TRBD2. The CDR3 runs 15 residues. Germline lookup yields CDR1 SNHLY and CDR2 FYNNEI. The CDR3 spells CASREVSGNTDTQYF. The CDR3 nucleotides are TGTGCCAGCAGAGAAGTTAGCGGGAACACAGATACGCAGTATTTT.

The genes are TRBV5-1 and TRBJ1-1, with D possibly TRBD1 on 5 matching bases. V was clipped by 5 bases and J by 0 bases, with 11 bases between them. CDR1 and CDR2 from the germline V gene are SGHRS and YFSETQ. The CDR3 sequence is 14 residues long. This chain's CDR3 is CASRSQGMNTEAFF. The CDR3 region has the DNA TGCGCCAGCAGATCCCAGGGAATGAACACTGAAGCTTTCTTT.

V usage is TRBV20-1 and J usage is TRBJ2-2; the match to TRBD2 covers 14 bases. The CDR3 loop spans 16 amino acids. Trimming removed 4 bases from V and 4 bases from J; junction bases left unmatched: 5. Germline loops: CDR1 DFQATT, CDR2 SNEGSKA (reference sequence). This chain's CDR3 is CSANGLAGGGTGELFF. In nucleotides, the CDR3 is TGCAGTGCTAATGGACTAGCGGGGGGTGGCACCGGGGAGCTGTTTTTT.

The genes are TRBV5-1 and TRBJ2-7; TRBD1 is a possible D gene (5 bases). There are 14 residues in the CDR3. V was clipped by 2 bases and J by 2 bases, with 11 bases between them. Germline V gives CDR1 SGHRS, CDR2 YFSETQ. The CDR3 spells CASSLRGEPYEQYF. CDR3 coding DNA: TGCGCCAGCAGCTTAAGGGGCGAGCCCTACGAGCAGTACTTC.

This clonotype was detected a few times. The CDR3 coding sequence is TGTGCCAGCAGATCAAACCGCCCCTACGAGCAGTACTTC. Its protein product is CASRSNRPYEQYF. The V gene is TRBV28, the J gene TRBJ2-7, with D unclear. Germline V CDR1 and CDR2: MDHEN, SYDVKM. This CDR3 is 13 amino acids long. Trimming stripped 6 bases from V and 2 bases from J, with 11 bases between.

The rearrangement uses TRBV12-3 or TRBV12-4 and TRBJ1-2, with 9 bases that match TRBD1. Germline trimming cut 6 bases from V and 6 bases from J; bases unmatched to any gene: 5. The CDR3 has 13 amino acids. The CDR3, as DNA: TGTGCCAGCAGGGCCACAGGGGGCCATGGCTACACCTTC. Translating it yields CASRATGGHGYTF.

This clonotype was counted a few times. The chain links TRBV10-2 to TRBJ2-7, with D unclear. The CDR3 runs to 12 residues. Trimming removed 6 bases at V and 6 bases at J, with 12 bases between. From germline, CDR1 is WSHSY and CDR2 SAAADI. For the CDR3, the DNA is TGCGCCAGCAGCCCGGGTTCCGGCGAGCAGTACTTC. This gives the protein CASSPGSGEQYF.

The rearrangement joins TRBV4-3 to TRBJ2-3; 8 bases align to TRBD1. Unmatched junction bases numbered 6, after V lost 0 bases and J lost 4 bases. Germline CDR1 is LGHNA and CDR2 is YSLEER. The CDR3 is made up of 16 amino acids. CDR3: CASSQEVNRGSDTQYF. DNA for the CDR3: TGCGCCAGCAGCCAAGAAGTTAACAGGGGGTCAGATACGCAGTATTTT.

The chain has TRBV20-1 and TRBJ1-5; D uncertain. The V and J ends lost 2 bases and 4 bases respectively, with 6 bases between them. The CDR3 covers 12 residues. Germline V lookup: CDR1 DFQATT, CDR2 SNEGSKA (reference sequence). CDR3 DNA: TGCAGTGCTAGACAGCCGAATCAGCCCCAGCATTTT. This encodes CSARQPNQPQHF.